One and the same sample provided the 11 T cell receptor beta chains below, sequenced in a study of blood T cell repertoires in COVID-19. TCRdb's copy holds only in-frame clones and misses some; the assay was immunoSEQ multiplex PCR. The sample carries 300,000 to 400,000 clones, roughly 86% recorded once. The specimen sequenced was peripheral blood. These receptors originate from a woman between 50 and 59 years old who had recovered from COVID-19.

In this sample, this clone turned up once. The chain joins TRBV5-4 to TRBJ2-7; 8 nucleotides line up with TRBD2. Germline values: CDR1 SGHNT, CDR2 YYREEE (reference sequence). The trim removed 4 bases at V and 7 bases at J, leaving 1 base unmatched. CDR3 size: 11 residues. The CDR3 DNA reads TGTGCCAGCAGCCGCGGGGGGGAGCAGTACTTC. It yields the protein CASSRGGEQYF.

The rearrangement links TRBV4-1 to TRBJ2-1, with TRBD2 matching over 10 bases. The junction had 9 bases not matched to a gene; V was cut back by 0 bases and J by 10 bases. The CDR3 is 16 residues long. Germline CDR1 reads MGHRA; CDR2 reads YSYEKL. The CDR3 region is CASSQEALAGVGEQFF. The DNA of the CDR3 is TGCGCCAGCAGCCAAGAAGCCCTAGCGGGAGTGGGAGAGCAGTTCTTC.

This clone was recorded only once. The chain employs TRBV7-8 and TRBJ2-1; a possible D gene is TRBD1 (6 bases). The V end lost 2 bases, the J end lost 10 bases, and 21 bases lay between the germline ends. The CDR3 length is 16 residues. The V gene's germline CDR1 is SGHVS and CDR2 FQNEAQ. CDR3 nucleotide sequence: TGTGCCAGCAGCTTAAATTTTTTTGACAGGCTGGAGGAGCAGTTCTTC. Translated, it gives CASSLNFFDRLEEQFF. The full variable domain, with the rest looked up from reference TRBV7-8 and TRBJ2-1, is GAGVSQSPRYKVAKRGQDVALRCDPISGHVSLFWYQQALGQGPEFLTYFQNEAQLDKSGLPSDRFFAERPEGSVSTLKIQRTQQEDSAVYLCASSLNFFDRLEEQFFGPGTRLTVL.

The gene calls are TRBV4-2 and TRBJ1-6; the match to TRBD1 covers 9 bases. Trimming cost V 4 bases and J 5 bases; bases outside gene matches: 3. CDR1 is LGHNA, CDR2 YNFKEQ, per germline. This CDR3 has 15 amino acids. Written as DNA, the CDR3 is TGTGCCAGCAGCCGAGGGGACAGGGATAATTCACCCCTCCACTTT. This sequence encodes CASSRGDRDNSPLHF.

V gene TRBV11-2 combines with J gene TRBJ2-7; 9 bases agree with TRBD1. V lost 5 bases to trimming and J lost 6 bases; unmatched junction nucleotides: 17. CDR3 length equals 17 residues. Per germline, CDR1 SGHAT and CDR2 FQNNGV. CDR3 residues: CASSIRGRRSQGAEQYF. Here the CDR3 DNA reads TGTGCCAGCAGCATACGGGGACGACGGTCACAGGGGGCCGAGCAGTACTTC.

CDR3 residues: CASSTLQGTEAFF. In nucleotides, the CDR3 is TGTGCCAGCAGTACGCTTCAGGGAACTGAAGCTTTCTTT. J is TRBJ1-1 and V is TRBV6-5, with a tentative D call TRBD1 (5 bases). This CDR3 contains 13 residues. With 5 bases removed from V and 5 bases from J, the gap between germline ends came to 12 bases. In germline, CDR1 is MNHEY, CDR2 SVGAGI.

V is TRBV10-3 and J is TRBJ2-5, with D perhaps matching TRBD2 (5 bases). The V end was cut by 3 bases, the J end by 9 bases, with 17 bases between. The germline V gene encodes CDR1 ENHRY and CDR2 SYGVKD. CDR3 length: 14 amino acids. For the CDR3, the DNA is TGTGCCATCAGTGACATGAGGGAAGGGTTGGCCCAGTACTTC. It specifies CAISDMREGLAQYF.

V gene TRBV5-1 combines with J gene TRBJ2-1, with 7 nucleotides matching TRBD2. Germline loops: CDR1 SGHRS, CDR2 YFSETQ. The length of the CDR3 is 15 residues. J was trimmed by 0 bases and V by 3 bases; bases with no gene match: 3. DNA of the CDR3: TGCGCCAGCAGCTGGACTAGGAGCTCCTACAATGAGCAGTTCTTC. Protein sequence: CASSWTRSSYNEQFF.

In DNA, the CDR3 is TGCGCCAGCAGCCAGGACAGCTCTGGGGCCAACGTCCTGACTTTC. It encodes CASSQDSSGANVLTF. The chain carries TRBV5-1 and TRBJ2-6; D perhaps matches TRBD1 (6 bases). Trimming took 4 bases from V and 0 from J, leaving 8 bases between them. The CDR3 sequence is 15 residues long. CDR1 is SGHRS, CDR2 YFSETQ, per germline. Together with reference TRBV5-1 and TRBJ2-6, the CDR3 gives the full variable domain: KAGVTQTPRYLIKTRGQQVTLSCSPISGHRSVSWYQQTPGQGLQFLFEYFSETQRNKGNFPGRFSGRQFSNSRSEMNVSTLELGDSALYLCASSQDSSGANVLTFGAGSRLTVL.

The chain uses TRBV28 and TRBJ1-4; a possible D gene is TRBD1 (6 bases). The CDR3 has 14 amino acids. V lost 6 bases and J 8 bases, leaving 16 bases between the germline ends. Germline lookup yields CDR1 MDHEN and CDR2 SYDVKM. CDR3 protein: CASSNSGVWEKLFF. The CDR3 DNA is TGTGCCAGCAGCAACTCAGGGGTATGGGAAAAACTGTTTTTT. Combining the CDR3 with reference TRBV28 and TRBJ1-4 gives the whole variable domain DVKVTQSSRYLVKRTGEKVFLECVQDMDHENMFWYRQDPGLGLRLIYFSYDVKMKEKGDIPEGYSVSREKKERFSLILESASTNQTSMYLCASSNSGVWEKLFFGSGTQLSVL.

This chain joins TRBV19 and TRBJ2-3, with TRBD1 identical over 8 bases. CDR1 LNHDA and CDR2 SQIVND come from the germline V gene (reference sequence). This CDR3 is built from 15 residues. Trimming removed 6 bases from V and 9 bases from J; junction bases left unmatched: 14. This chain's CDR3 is CASRSRGTGGWTQYF. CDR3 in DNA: TGTGCCAGTAGATCCCGGGGGACAGGAGGATGGACGCAGTATTTT.